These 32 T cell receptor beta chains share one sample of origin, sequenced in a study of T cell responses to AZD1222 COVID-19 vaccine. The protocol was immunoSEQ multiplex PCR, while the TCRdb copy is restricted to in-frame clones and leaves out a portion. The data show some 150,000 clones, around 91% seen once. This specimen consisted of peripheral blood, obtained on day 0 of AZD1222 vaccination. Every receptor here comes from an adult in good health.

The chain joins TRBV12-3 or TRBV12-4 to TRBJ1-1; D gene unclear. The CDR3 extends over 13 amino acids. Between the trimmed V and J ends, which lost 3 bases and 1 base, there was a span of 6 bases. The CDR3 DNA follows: TGTGCCAGCAGTTTCACCGAGAACACTGAAGCTTTCTTT. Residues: CASSFTENTEAFF.

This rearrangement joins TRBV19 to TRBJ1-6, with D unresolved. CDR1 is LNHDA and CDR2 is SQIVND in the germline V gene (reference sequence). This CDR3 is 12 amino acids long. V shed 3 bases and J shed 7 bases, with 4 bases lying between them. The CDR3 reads CASSIGNSPLHF. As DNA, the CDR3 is TGTGCCAGTAGTATCGGCAATTCACCCCTCCACTTT.

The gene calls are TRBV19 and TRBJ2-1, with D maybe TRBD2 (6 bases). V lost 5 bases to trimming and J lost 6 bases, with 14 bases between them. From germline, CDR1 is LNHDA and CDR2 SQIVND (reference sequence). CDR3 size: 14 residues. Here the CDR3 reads CASSFLPAGNEQFF. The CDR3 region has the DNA TGTGCCAGTAGTTTTTTACCAGCGGGCAATGAGCAGTTCTTC.

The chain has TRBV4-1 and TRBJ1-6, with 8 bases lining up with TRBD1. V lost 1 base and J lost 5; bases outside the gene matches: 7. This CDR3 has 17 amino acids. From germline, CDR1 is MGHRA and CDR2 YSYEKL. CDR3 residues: CASSQVRTGMHNSPLHF. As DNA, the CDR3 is TGCGCCAGCAGCCAAGTGAGGACAGGGATGCATAATTCACCCCTCCACTTT.

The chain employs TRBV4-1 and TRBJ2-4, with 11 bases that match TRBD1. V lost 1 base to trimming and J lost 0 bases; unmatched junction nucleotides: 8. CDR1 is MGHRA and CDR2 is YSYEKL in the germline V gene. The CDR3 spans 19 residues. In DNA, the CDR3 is TGCGCCAGCAGCCAAGGGGGACAGGGGGGGATACTAGCCAAAAACATTCAGTACTTC. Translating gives CASSQGGQGGILAKNIQYF.

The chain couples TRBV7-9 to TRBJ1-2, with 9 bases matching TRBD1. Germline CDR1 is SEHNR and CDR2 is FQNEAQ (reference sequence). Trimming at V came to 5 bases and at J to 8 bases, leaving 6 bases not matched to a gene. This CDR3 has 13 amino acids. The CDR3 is CASSETGGRGYTF. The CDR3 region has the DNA TGTGCCAGCAGCGAGACAGGGGGAAGAGGCTACACCTTC. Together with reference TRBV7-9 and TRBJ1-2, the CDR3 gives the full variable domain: DTGVSQNPRHKITKRGQNVTFRCDPISEHNRLYWYRQTLGQGPEFLTYFQNEAQLEKSRLLSDRFSAERPKGSFSTLEIQRTEQGDSAMYLCASSETGGRGYTFGSGTRLTVV.

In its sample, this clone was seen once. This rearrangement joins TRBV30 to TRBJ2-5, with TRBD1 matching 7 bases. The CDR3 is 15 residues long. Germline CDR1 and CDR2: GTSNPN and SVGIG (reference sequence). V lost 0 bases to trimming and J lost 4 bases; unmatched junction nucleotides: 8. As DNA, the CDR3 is TGTGCCTGGAGTGTGGTTCAGGGGGTGGGAGAGACCCAGTACTTC. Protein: CAWSVVQGVGETQYF.

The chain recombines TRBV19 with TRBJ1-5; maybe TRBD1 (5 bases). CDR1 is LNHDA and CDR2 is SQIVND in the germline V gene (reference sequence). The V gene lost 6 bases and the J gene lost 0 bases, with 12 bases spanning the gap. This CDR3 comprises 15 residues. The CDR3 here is CASSADIYSNQPQHF. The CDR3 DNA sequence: TGTGCCAGTAGCGCGGACATCTATAGCAATCAGCCCCAGCATTTT. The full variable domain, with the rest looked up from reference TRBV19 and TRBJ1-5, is DGGITQSPKYLFRKEGQNVTLSCEQNLNHDAMYWYRQDPGQGLRLIYYSQIVNDFQKGDIAEGYSVSREKKESFPLTVTSAQKNPTAFYLCASSADIYSNQPQHFGDGTRLSIL.

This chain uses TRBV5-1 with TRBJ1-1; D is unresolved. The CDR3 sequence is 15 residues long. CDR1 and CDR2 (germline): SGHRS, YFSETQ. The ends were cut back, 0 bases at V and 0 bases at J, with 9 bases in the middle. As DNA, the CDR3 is TGCGCCAGCAGCTTGGACGCAGGAGTGAACACTGAAGCTTTCTTT. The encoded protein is CASSLDAGVNTEAFF.

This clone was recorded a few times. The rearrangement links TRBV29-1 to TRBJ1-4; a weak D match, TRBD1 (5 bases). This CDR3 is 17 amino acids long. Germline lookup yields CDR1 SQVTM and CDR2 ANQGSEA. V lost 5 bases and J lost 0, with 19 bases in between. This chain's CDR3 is CSVSQGWGTATNEKLFF. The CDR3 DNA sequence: TGCAGCGTTAGTCAAGGGTGGGGGACGGCAACTAATGAAAAACTGTTTTTT.

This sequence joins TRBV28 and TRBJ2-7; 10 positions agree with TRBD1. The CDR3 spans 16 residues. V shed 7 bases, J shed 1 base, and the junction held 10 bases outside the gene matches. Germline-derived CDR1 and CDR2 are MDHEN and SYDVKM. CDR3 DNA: TGTGCCAGCATTCCACCCCCGGGACAGGGGTCCTACGAGCAGTACTTC. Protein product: CASIPPPGQGSYEQYF.

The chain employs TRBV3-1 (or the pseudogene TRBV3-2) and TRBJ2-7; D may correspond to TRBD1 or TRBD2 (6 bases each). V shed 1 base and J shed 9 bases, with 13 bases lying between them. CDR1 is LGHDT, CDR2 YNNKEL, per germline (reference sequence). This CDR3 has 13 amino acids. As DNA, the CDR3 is TGTGCCAGCAGCCAAGGGGGGGCCCGGGGGCAGTACTTC. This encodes CASSQGGARGQYF.

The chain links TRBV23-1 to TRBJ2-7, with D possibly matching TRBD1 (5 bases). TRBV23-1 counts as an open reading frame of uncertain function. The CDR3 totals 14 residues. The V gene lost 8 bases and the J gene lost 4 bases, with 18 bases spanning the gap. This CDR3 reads CASSRPNRIYEQYF. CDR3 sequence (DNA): TGCGCCAGCTCACGTCCAAACAGGATATACGAGCAGTACTTC.

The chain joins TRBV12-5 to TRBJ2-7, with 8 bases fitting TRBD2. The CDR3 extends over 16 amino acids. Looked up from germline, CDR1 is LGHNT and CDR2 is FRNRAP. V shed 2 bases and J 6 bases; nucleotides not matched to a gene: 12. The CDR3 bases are TGTGCTAGTGGTTTGTTAGTCCAGCGGGAGTCCCGCGAGCAGTACTTC. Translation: CASGLLVQRESREQYF.

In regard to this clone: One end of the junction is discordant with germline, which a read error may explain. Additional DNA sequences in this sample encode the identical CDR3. CDR3 sequence: CASSRDENNEQFF. In nucleotides, the CDR3 is TGTGCCAGCAGTAGGGACGAAAACAATGAGCAATTCTTC. The chain links TRBV6-4 to TRBJ2-1; D may correspond to TRBD1 or TRBD2 (5 bases each). The CDR3 has 13 amino acids. CDR1 is MRHNA and CDR2 is SNTAGT in the germline V gene.

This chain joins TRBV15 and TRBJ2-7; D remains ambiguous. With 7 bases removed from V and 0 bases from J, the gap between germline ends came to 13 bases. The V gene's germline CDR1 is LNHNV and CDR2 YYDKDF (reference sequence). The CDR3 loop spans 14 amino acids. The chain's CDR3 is CATKKGWSSYEQYF. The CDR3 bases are TGTGCCACCAAGAAGGGTTGGAGCTCCTACGAGCAGTACTTC.

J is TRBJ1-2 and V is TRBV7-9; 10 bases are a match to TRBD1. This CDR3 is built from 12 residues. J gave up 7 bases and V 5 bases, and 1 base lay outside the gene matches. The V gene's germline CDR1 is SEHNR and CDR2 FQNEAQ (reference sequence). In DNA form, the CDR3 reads TGTGCCAGCAGCGGACAGGGGGTTGGCTACACCTTC. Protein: CASSGQGVGYTF.

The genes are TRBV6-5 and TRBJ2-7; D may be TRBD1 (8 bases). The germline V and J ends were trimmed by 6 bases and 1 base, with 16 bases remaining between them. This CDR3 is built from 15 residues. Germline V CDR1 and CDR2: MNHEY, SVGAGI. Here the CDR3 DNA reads TGTGCCAGCAGCCTGGGGGGGACAGGTTCCTACGAGCAGTACTTC. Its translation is CASSLGGTGSYEQYF.

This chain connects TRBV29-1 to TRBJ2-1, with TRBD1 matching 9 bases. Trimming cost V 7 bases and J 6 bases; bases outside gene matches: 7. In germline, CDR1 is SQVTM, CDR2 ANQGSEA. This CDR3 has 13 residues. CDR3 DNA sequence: TGCAGCGGGCAAACGGGACAGGGCAATGAGCAGTTCTTC. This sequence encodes CSGQTGQGNEQFF.

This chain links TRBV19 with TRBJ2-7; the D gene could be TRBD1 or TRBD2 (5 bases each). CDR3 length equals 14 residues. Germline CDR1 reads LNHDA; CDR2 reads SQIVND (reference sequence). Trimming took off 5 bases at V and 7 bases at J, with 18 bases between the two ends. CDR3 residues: CASSVYRFSGEQYF. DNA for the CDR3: TGTGCCAGTAGTGTATACAGGTTTTCGGGGGAGCAGTACTTC. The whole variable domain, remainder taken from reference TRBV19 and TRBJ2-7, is DGGITQSPKYLFRKEGQNVTLSCEQNLNHDAMYWYRQDPGQGLRLIYYSQIVNDFQKGDIAEGYSVSREKKESFPLTVTSAQKNPTAFYLCASSVYRFSGEQYFGPGTRLTVT.

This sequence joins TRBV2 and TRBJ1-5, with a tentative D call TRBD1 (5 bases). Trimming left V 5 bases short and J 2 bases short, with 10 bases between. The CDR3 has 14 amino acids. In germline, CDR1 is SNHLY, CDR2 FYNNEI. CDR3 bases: TGTGCCAGCAGTCCTGGACAAGGCAATCAGCCCCAGCATTTT. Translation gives CASSPGQGNQPQHF.

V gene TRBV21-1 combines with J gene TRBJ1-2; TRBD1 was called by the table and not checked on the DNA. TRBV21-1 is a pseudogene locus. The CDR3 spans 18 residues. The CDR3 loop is CASSTPPRREGVDYGYTF. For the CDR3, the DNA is TGTGCCAGCAGCACCCCCCCGAGGCGAGAAGGGGTTGACTATGGCTACACCTTC.

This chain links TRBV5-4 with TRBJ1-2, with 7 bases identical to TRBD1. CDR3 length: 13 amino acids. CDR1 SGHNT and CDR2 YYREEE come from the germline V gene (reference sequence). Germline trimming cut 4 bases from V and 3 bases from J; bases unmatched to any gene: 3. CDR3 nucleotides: TGTGCCAGCAGCCGTGACAGGGACTATGGCTACACCTTC. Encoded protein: CASSRDRDYGYTF.

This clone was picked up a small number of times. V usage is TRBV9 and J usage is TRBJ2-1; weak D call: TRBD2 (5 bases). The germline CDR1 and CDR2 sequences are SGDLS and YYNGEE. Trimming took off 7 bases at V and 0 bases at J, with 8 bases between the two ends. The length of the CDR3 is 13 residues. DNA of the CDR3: TGTGCCAGCTCTAGCTCCTCCTACAATGAGCAGTTCTTC. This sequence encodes CASSSSSYNEQFF.

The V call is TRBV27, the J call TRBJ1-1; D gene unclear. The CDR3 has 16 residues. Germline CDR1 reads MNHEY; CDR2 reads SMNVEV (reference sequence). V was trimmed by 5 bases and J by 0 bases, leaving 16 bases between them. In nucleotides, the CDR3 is TGTGCCAGCAGTACGAACTTAGTGCGGTTGAACACTGAAGCTTTCTTT. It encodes CASSTNLVRLNTEAFF.

The CDR3 nucleotides read TGTGCCAGCAGCCTCGGACAGGGGAGGGTGAGGACCCAGTACTTC. It translates to CASSLGQGRVRTQYF. The rearrangement joins TRBV11-2 to TRBJ2-5; 9 nucleotides line up with TRBD1. CDR1 and CDR2 from the germline V gene are SGHAT and FQNNGV. The CDR3 sequence is 15 residues long. With 5 bases clipped from V and 7 bases from J, the junction kept 11 bases outside the gene matches.

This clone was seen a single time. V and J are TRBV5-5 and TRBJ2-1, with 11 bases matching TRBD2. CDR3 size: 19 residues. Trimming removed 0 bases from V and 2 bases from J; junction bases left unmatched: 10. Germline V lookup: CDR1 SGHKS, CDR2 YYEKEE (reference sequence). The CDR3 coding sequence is TGTGCCAGCAGCTTGGGTGGTAGCGGGAGGGCCTCCACCTACAATGAGCAGTTCTTC. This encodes CASSLGGSGRASTYNEQFF.

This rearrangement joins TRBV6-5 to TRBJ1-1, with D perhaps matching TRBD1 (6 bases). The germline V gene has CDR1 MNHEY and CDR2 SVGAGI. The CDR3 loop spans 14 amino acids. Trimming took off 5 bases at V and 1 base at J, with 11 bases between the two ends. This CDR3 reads CASSKRTENTEAFF. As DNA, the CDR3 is TGTGCCAGCAGTAAACGGACAGAGAACACTGAAGCTTTCTTT.

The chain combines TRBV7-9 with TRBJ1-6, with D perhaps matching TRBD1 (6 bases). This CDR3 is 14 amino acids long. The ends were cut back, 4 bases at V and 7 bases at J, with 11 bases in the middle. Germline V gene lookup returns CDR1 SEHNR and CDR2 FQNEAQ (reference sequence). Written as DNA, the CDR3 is TGTGCCAGCAGCTACCTAGGGGGAAATTCACCCCTCCACTTT. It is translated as CASSYLGGNSPLHF.

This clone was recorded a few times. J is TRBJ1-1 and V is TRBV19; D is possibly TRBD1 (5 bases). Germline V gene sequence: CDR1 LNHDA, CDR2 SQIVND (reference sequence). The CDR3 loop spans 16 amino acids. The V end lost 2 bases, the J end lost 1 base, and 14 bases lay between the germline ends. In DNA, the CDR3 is TGTGCCAGTAGTATACGGACACTGGGTCCGAACACTGAAGCTTTCTTT. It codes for CASSIRTLGPNTEAFF.

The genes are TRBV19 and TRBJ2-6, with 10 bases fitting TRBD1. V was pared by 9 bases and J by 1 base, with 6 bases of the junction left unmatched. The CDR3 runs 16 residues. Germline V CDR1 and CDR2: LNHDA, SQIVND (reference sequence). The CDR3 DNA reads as TGTGCCAGCCTAGGACAGGGGGTATCTGGGGCCAACGTCCTGACTTTC. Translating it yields CASLGQGVSGANVLTF.

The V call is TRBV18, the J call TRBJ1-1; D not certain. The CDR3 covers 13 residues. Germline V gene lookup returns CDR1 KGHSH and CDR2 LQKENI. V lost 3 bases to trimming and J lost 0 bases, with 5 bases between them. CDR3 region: CASSPRVNTEAFF. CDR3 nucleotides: TGTGCCAGCTCACCCCGGGTGAACACTGAAGCTTTCTTT.